These 30 T cell receptor beta chains were all obtained from the same sample, sequenced in a study of OX40 agonist ivuxolimab in advanced cancers. The assay was immunoSEQ multiplex PCR, and TCRdb's table has in-frame clones only and misses some. The sample includes around 60,000 clones, roughly 89% of them seen just once. The sequencing here drew on CD4+ or CD8+ T cells sorted from blood, taken in a trial of the OX40 agonist ivuxolimab. Receptors originate from an adult with an advanced solid tumor such as melanoma, head and neck, liver or kidney cancer.

J is TRBJ1-5 and V is TRBV6-5; perhaps TRBD1 as D (6 bases). V lost 4 bases and J 7 bases, leaving 11 bases between the germline ends. In germline, CDR1 is MNHEY, CDR2 SVGAGI. The CDR3 length is 13 residues. CDR3: CASSSRGLQPQHF. The CDR3 nucleotides read TGTGCCAGCAGTTCCAGGGGACTACAGCCCCAGCATTTT.

The V call is TRBV9, the J call TRBJ2-1; TRBD2 matches at 10 bases. CDR1 and CDR2 from the germline V gene are SGDLS and YYNGEE. The CDR3 runs 17 residues. V trimming: 4 bases; J trimming: 8 bases; junction bases outside the gene matches: 15. CDR3 sequence (DNA): TGTGCCAGCAGCTCAGAGACTAGCGGGTGGGTGGGGCATGAGCAGTTCTTC. Amino acid sequence: CASSSETSGWVGHEQFF.

J is TRBJ2-6 and V is TRBV29-1, with 7 bases that match TRBD1. V was pared by 4 bases and J by 0 bases, with 0 bases of the junction left unmatched. Per germline, CDR1 SQVTM and CDR2 ANQGSEA. CDR3 length equals 14 residues. The CDR3 loop reads CSVGDSSGANVLTF. As DNA, the CDR3 is TGCAGCGTTGGGGACAGCTCTGGGGCCAACGTCCTGACTTTC. Based on the CDR3 plus reference TRBV29-1 and TRBJ2-6, the full variable domain is SAVISQKPSRDICQRGTSLTIQCQVDSQVTMMFWYRQQPGQSLTLIATANQGSEATYESGFVIDKFPISRPNLTFSTLTVSNMSPEDSSIYLCSVGDSSGANVLTFGAGSRLTVL.

The chain combines TRBV5-1 with TRBJ2-3, with a weak D call TRBD1 (6 bases). The CDR3 is made up of 15 amino acids. Deletions cut 5 bases from V and 0 bases from J, with 13 bases between. CDR1 and CDR2 (germline): SGHRS, YFSETQ. CDR3 residues: CASRNGQLSTDTQYF. The CDR3 DNA is TGCGCCAGCAGAAACGGACAGCTAAGCACAGATACGCAGTATTTT.

The J gene is TRBJ1-4, the V gene TRBV30; D gene uncertain. The CDR3 is 14 amino acids. V gave up 0 bases and J gave up 8 bases, with 13 bases separating them. Per the germline V gene, CDR1 is GTSNPN and CDR2 is SVGIG (reference sequence). CDR3 sequence reads: CAWSVLAGQEKLFF. The CDR3 bases are TGTGCCTGGAGTGTACTGGCAGGTCAAGAAAAACTGTTTTTT.

The V call is TRBV7-8, the J call TRBJ1-1; a possible D gene is TRBD1 (5 bases). V lost 5 bases and J lost 1, with 8 bases in between. The CDR3 extends over 13 amino acids. Germline lookup yields CDR1 SGHVS and CDR2 FQNEAQ. The CDR3 is CASSVGQNTEAFF. For the CDR3, the DNA is TGTGCCAGCAGCGTCGGACAGAACACTGAAGCTTTCTTT.

The rearrangement uses TRBV7-6 and TRBJ1-4; 9 nucleotides line up with TRBD1. The V gene's germline CDR1 is SGHVS and CDR2 FNYEAQ. The CDR3 is made up of 17 amino acids. V dropped 5 bases and J dropped 6; count of bases not matched to a gene: 13. The DNA of the CDR3 is TGTGCCAGCAGCCCCGGACAGGGGCTAAATGTATATGAAAAACTGTTTTTT. Translating it yields CASSPGQGLNVYEKLFF.

CDR3: CASSPSTLLQFEQFF. The CDR3 nucleotides read TGTGCCAGCAGTCCCAGCACGCTACTACAATTTGAGCAGTTCTTC. V is TRBV28 and J is TRBJ2-1; D not resolved. In germline, CDR1 is MDHEN, CDR2 SYDVKM. The CDR3 contains 15 residues. Trimming took 5 bases from V and 9 from J, leaving 20 bases between them.

The J gene is TRBJ2-6, the V gene TRBV5-6, with TRBD1 matching over 9 bases. J was trimmed by 2 bases and V by 4 bases; bases with no gene match: 7. The CDR3 loop spans 17 amino acids. Germline V gene lookup returns CDR1 SGHDT and CDR2 YYEEEE. The CDR3 coding sequence is TGTGCCAGCAGCCCACCGGGACAGGGAACTGGGGCCAACGTCCTGACTTTC. Its protein is CASSPPGQGTGANVLTF. Drawing the rest from reference TRBV5-6 and TRBJ2-6, the complete variable domain is DAGVTQSPTHLIKTRGQQVTLRCSPKSGHDTVSWYQQALGQGPQFIFQYYEEEERQRGNFPDRFSGHQFPNYSSELNVNALLLGDSALYLCASSPPGQGTGANVLTFGAGSRLTVL.

V usage is TRBV19 and J usage is TRBJ1-3; D gene uncertain. CDR3 length equals 14 residues. Between the trimmed V and J ends, which lost 8 bases and 3 bases, there was a span of 14 bases. Germline loops: CDR1 LNHDA, CDR2 SQIVND (reference sequence). CDR3 sequence (DNA): TGTGCCAGTTCCCGGGCAGCCATTGGAAACACCATATATTTT. Its protein is CASSRAAIGNTIYF.

The chain is built from TRBV19 and TRBJ2-3, with D unresolved. The V gene lost 5 bases and the J gene lost 6 bases, with 9 bases spanning the gap. The CDR3 is 12 residues long. CDR1 and CDR2 from the germline V gene are LNHDA and SQIVND (reference sequence). The CDR3 spells CASSDRLDTQYF. The CDR3 nucleotides read TGTGCCAGTAGTGACCGACTCGATACGCAGTATTTT.

V and J are TRBV11-3 and TRBJ2-3, with 11 bases aligning to TRBD2. CDR3 length: 14 residues. Germline V gene lookup returns CDR1 SGHNT and CDR2 YENEEA. V was clipped by 5 bases and J by 6 bases; unmatched bases: 4. DNA for the CDR3: TGTGCCAGCAGCGTAACTAGCGGGAGCGATACGCAGTATTTT. It encodes CASSVTSGSDTQYF.

The V gene is TRBV5-1, the J gene TRBJ1-4; weak D call: TRBD1 (6 bases). There are 15 residues in the CDR3. V lost 3 bases and J 8 bases, leaving 17 bases between the germline ends. Germline V gene sequence: CDR1 SGHRS, CDR2 YFSETQ. The CDR3 is CASSSGSGAGEKLFF. Written as DNA, the CDR3 is TGCGCCAGCAGCTCCGGTTCGGGGGCGGGGGAAAAACTGTTTTTT.

The V call is TRBV29-1, the J call TRBJ2-5; 15 bases line up with TRBD2. CDR3 size: 16 residues. V was clipped by 4 bases and J by 4 bases; unmatched bases: 7. Per the germline V gene, CDR1 is SQVTM and CDR2 is ANQGSEA. The CDR3 DNA is TGCAGCGTTGCCGGGACTAGCGGGAGGAGTTCAGAGACCCAGTACTTC. Its translation: CSVAGTSGRSSETQYF.

The V gene is TRBV10-3, the J gene TRBJ2-5, with D perhaps matching TRBD1 (5 bases). The ends were cut back, 11 bases at V and 1 base at J, with 20 bases in the middle. CDR3 length: 15 amino acids. CDR1 and CDR2 from the germline V gene are ENHRY and SYGVKD. The CDR3 loop is CAVRSSQGIQETQYF. CDR3 nucleotides: TGTGCCGTACGCTCCTCCCAGGGAATCCAAGAGACCCAGTACTTC.

The chain links TRBV18 to TRBJ2-1, with D uncertain. Germline CDR1 is KGHSH and CDR2 is LQKENI. Trimming took 3 bases from V and 6 from J, leaving 15 bases between them. The CDR3 consists of 15 residues. CDR3 loop: CASSPLSESANEQFF. The CDR3 coding sequence is TGTGCCAGCTCACCGTTGAGCGAGAGCGCCAATGAGCAGTTCTTC.

The J gene is TRBJ2-5, the V gene TRBV4-2, with D perhaps given as TRBD1 or TRBD2 (5 bases each). CDR1 is LGHNA and CDR2 is YNFKEQ in the germline V gene. V was clipped by 1 base and J by 11 bases, with 14 bases between them. CDR3 length: 13 residues. The DNA for the CDR3 is TGTGCCAGCAGCCAAGGCAGGGTGGGAGAGCAGTACTTC. It translates to CASSQGRVGEQYF.

This clone was counted a few times. V and J are TRBV28 and TRBJ1-1; weak D call: TRBD1 (5 bases). The CDR3 runs 13 residues. Per the germline V gene, CDR1 is MDHEN and CDR2 is SYDVKM. V was trimmed by 10 bases and J by 2 bases, leaving 14 bases between them. CDR3 protein: CATGVTVNTEAFF. In DNA form, the CDR3 reads TGTGCCACCGGGGTGACAGTAAACACTGAAGCTTTCTTT.

The V gene is TRBV2, the J gene TRBJ1-6, with D perhaps matching TRBD1 (6 bases). Trimming took 4 bases from V and 3 from J, leaving 13 bases between them. The CDR3 extends over 16 amino acids. Germline CDR1 reads SNHLY; CDR2 reads FYNNEI. CDR3 sequence (DNA): TGTGCCAGCAGTGTTTCTTTAGGGGGCTATAATTCACCCCTCCACTTT. Translating it yields CASSVSLGGYNSPLHF.

A word on this clone: A read error is likely, as this CDR3 ends without the conserved phenylalanine or tryptophan. The chain combines TRBV18 with TRBJ1-1; a possible D gene is TRBD1 (6 bases). CDR3 length equals 13 residues. The V end lost 6 bases, the J end lost 4 bases, and 12 bases lay between the germline ends. Germline CDR1 reads KGHSH; CDR2 reads LQKENI. The CDR3 nucleotides are TGTGCCAGCTCCTTCGGGACATCCACTGAAGCTTTCCTT. It codes for CASSFGTSTEAFL.

The rearrangement joins TRBV4-1 to TRBJ1-3; D uncertain. The CDR3 has 14 amino acids. Germline values: CDR1 MGHRA, CDR2 YSYEKL. The V and J ends lost 2 bases and 4 bases respectively, with 9 bases between them. The CDR3 DNA sequence: TGCGCCAGCAGCCAAAAAACGGGGGGAAACACCATATATTTT. It codes for CASSQKTGGNTIYF.

The chain uses TRBV5-6 and TRBJ1-3, with D unclear. The CDR3 has 14 residues. V was clipped by 4 bases and J by 3 bases, with 11 bases between them. Germline CDR1 SGHDT, CDR2 YYEEEE. The CDR3 nucleotides are TGTGCCAGCAGCCTGAACAGCTTTGGAAACACCATATATTTT. This codes for CASSLNSFGNTIYF.

The chain has TRBV7-9 and TRBJ1-4; the match to TRBD1 covers 10 bases. The germline CDR1 and CDR2 sequences are SEHNR and FQNEAQ (reference sequence). The junction had 1 base not matched to a gene; V was cut back by 5 bases and J by 4 bases. The CDR3 has 14 residues. CDR3 protein: CASSGQGVNEKLFF. Written as DNA, the CDR3 is TGTGCCAGCAGCGGACAGGGGGTTAATGAAAAACTGTTTTTT.

The J gene is TRBJ1-4, the V gene TRBV14; D might be TRBD1 (6 bases). Trimming took 6 bases from V and 7 from J, leaving 15 bases between them. Germline values: CDR1 SGHDN, CDR2 FVKESK. The CDR3 runs to 14 residues. The CDR3 DNA sequence: TGTGCCAGCAGTACTAACAGGGATGGTGAAAAACTGTTTTTT. It yields the protein CASSTNRDGEKLFF.

This chain uses TRBV7-9 with TRBJ1-4; D is unresolved. The V end was cut by 1 base, the J end by 6 bases, with 3 bases between. CDR3 size: 12 residues. CDR1 and CDR2 from the germline V gene are SEHNR and FQNEAQ (reference sequence). CDR3 region: CASSLEDEKLFF. For the CDR3, the DNA is TGTGCCAGCAGCTTAGAGGATGAAAAACTGTTTTTT.

The chain recombines TRBV5-1 with TRBJ2-2; D unresolved. This CDR3 spans 20 amino acids. The V end lost 1 base, the J end lost 0 bases, and 22 bases lay between the germline ends. Germline loops: CDR1 SGHRS, CDR2 YFSETQ. This chain's CDR3 is CASSLLQGMVGFANTGELFF. The DNA of the CDR3 is TGCGCCAGCAGCTTGCTCCAAGGTATGGTGGGGTTCGCGAACACCGGGGAGCTGTTTTTT.

This chain connects TRBV27 to TRBJ1-5; TRBD1 is a possible D gene (5 bases). V lost 6 bases to trimming and J lost 0 bases, with 9 bases between them. Germline V gene sequence: CDR1 MNHEY, CDR2 SMNVEV (reference sequence). The CDR3 is made up of 14 amino acids. The CDR3 spells CASRRGDSNQPQHF. The CDR3 DNA reads as TGTGCCAGCAGGAGAGGGGATAGCAATCAGCCCCAGCATTTT.

The chain uses TRBV18 and TRBJ2-7; D may be TRBD1 or TRBD2 (5 bases each). Germline CDR1 KGHSH, CDR2 LQKENI. The length of the CDR3 is 14 residues. V dropped 1 base and J dropped 7 bases, with 14 bases sitting between them. CDR3 sequence reads: CASSPQGTFREQYF. CDR3 sequence (DNA): TGTGCCAGCTCACCACAGGGGACCTTTAGGGAGCAGTACTTC.

This chain connects TRBV18 to TRBJ1-5; D may be TRBD1 (5 bases). The V end was cut by 6 bases, the J end by 7 bases, with 13 bases between. The CDR3 is made up of 13 amino acids. Per germline, CDR1 KGHSH and CDR2 LQKENI. CDR3 DNA sequence: TGTGCCAGCTCGCTCGGGACCGAGCAGCCCCAGCATTTT. Its protein product is CASSLGTEQPQHF.

The chain joins TRBV4-1 to TRBJ2-1; 10 bases line up with TRBD2. The V gene end was trimmed by 4 bases and the J gene end by 4 bases; junction bases not matched to a gene: 7. Germline V gene sequence: CDR1 MGHRA, CDR2 YSYEKL. The CDR3 extends over 16 amino acids. The CDR3 DNA is TGCGCCAGCAGCCGCATAAGCGGGAGGGGATACAATGAGCAGTTCTTC. Its translation: CASSRISGRGYNEQFF.